This TCR beta chain was recorded in a study of blood T cell repertoires in COVID-19. Data came from immunoSEQ multiplex PCR; TCRdb stores just in-frame clones and leaves some out. In the table there are roughly 100,000 clones, 75% to 85% of which are singletons. The sequence was obtained from a woman in her 70s with acute or convalescent COVID-19. The sample comprised peripheral blood.

CDR3 DNA: TGTGCCAGCGTGGGGGCTAGCTCCTACGAGCAGTACTTC. It encodes CASVGASSYEQYF. V and J are TRBV2 and TRBJ2-7; a possible D gene is TRBD1 (6 bases). The CDR3 is 13 residues long. The V gene lost 8 bases and the J gene lost 0 bases, with 11 bases spanning the gap. The germline gives CDR1 SNHLY, CDR2 FYNNEI.